Detailed here is one T cell receptor beta chain. Its antigen is as yet unknown. An end of the junction differs from the germline gene, which may be a read error. The CDR3 loop spans 14 amino acids. Germline CDR1 is SNHLY and CDR2 is FYNNEI. The sample is drawn from a study of cytomegalovirus exposure and HLA in healthy donors. Findings of the study overall: V- and J-gene trimming of TCR beta was linked (in a later analysis) to a missense DCLRE1C variant.

Primers for the PCR totalled 60 Vbeta and 13 Jbeta. Sequencing was performed with immunoSEQ multiplex PCR; in TCRdb, only in-frame clones are kept and a portion is missing. The data hold about 160,000 clones, with about 85% observed a single time. Source material: PBMCs. V gene TRBV2 combines with J gene TRBJ2-4; TRBD2 might be the D (6 bases). The origin of this receptor is a man between 18 and 35 years old in good health and CMV-seropositive. The CDR3 coding sequence is TGTGCCAGCAGGTTGAGCGGGCCTGGAAACAGTCAGTACTTC. This encodes CASRLSGPGNSQYF.